This T cell receptor (beta chain) was observed in a study of neurological immune-mediated disorders. The sample holds a few counts of this clonotype. Trimming cost V 0 bases and J 4 bases; bases outside gene matches: 6. CDR1 is GTSNPN, CDR2 SVGIG, per germline (reference sequence). The CDR3 loop spans 16 amino acids. Each CDR3 protein gets one entry after TCRdb re-called the 5' RACE reads with MiXCR. The table shows roughly 120,000 distinct CDR3 sequences, with about 3.4% occurring only once. Material for sequencing was PBMCs. The receptor was derived from a woman in her thirties with multiple sclerosis. The chain carries TRBV30 and TRBJ2-1; 10 nucleotides agree with TRBD2. Here the CDR3 DNA reads TGTGCCTGGAGTGTATGGAGTAGCGGGGGGTACAATGAGCAGTTCTTC. Its protein product is CAWSVWSSGGYNEQFF.